The entry below describes one T cell receptor (beta chain). No antigen is known for it. Data came from immunoSEQ multiplex PCR; TCRdb stores just in-frame clones and leaves some out. The sample has around 53,000 clones, 93% seen once. This sample was included in a study of OX40 agonist ivuxolimab in advanced cancers. The wider study: Intravenous ivuxolimab was administered to patients every 2 weeks at 0.01 to 10 mg/kg. Overall study findings and caveats: Blood T cells, both CD4+ and CD8+, expanded clonally by week 6 at 0.1 to 3.0 mg/kg. More expanded clones were found, on average, in CD8+ than in CD4+ T cells.

Trimming removed 5 bases from V and 3 bases from J, with 3 bases in between. CDR1 and CDR2 (germline): SGHRS, YFSETQ. CDR3 length: 11 amino acids. This TCR was recovered from an adult with an advanced solid tumor such as melanoma, head and neck, liver or kidney cancer. The source was CD4+ or CD8+ T cells sorted from blood, collected in a trial of the OX40 agonist ivuxolimab. The rearrangement links TRBV5-1 to TRBJ2-4, with no clear D. The CDR3 DNA reads TGCGCCAGCAGGGGCAAAAACATTCAGTACTTC. It codes for CASRGKNIQYF.